These T cell receptor beta chains were read from a single sample in a study of Ad26.COV2.S vaccination and SARS-CoV-2 variants. The repertoire was sequenced with immunoSEQ multiplex PCR; TCRdb's copy has only in-frame clones and lacks some. The sample lists roughly 350,000 clones, roughly 87% seen once, with 3.4% in the top ten. The source material was peripheral blood, sampled in a trial of Ad26.COV2.S vaccine versus placebo. These TCRs come from a person between 18 and 65 years old who received the Ad26.COV2.S COVID-19 vaccine or a placebo. Each CDR3 is given with its conserved first and last residue. The order of the fields is J gene, clone size, V gene, D gene, CDR3 protein, CDR3 DNA. D genes are given only for firm matches. For some rows the clone size is stated as once, few or many, or as a class when expanded; others skip it.

J: TRBJ1-2
size: NA
V: TRBV6-5
D: NA
CDR3: CASTSRSPPGYTF
DNA: TGTGCCAGCACCTCACGGTCCCCTCCTGGCTACACCTTC

J: TRBJ1-4
size: many
V: TRBV5-6
D: TRBD1
CDR3: CASSGTGGRREKLFF
DNA: TGTGCCAGCAGCGGGACAGGGGGTAGGCGGGAAAAACTGTTTTTT

J: TRBJ2-2
size: NA
V: TRBV9
D: TRBD2
CDR3: CASSVVAGLNTGELFF
DNA: TGTGCCAGCAGCGTAGTAGCGGGGTTAAACACCGGGGAGCTGTTTTTT

J: TRBJ2-3
size: NA
V: TRBV5-1
D: NA
CDR3: CASSPLAGDTQYF
DNA: TGCGCCAGCAGTCCTCTAGCAGGAGATACGCAGTATTTT

J: TRBJ1-1
size: once
V: TRBV18
D: TRBD1
CDR3: CASSPGTGGNTEAFF
DNA: TGTGCCAGCTCACCCGGGACAGGGGGAAACACTGAAGCTTTCTTT

J: TRBJ1-1
size: NA
V: TRBV30
D: NA
CDR3: CAWSSPQGMNTEAFF
DNA: TGTGCCTGGAGTTCCCCACAGGGAATGAACACTGAAGCTTTCTTT

J: TRBJ2-7
size: NA
V: TRBV11-2
D: NA
CDR3: CASSLGSNYEQYF
DNA: TGTGCCAGCAGCTTAGGGTCCAACTACGAGCAGTACTTC

J: TRBJ1-3
size: NA
V: TRBV12-3/TRBV12-4
D: NA
CDR3: CASSFSGGTIYF
DNA: TGTGCCAGCAGTTTCTCGGGAGGCACCATATATTTT

J: TRBJ1-5
size: NA
V: TRBV27
D: NA
CDR3: CASSLTGTNGNQPQHF
DNA: TGTGCCAGCAGTCTCACCGGGACAAATGGCAATCAGCCCCAGCATTTT

J: TRBJ2-7
size: NA
V: TRBV9
D: NA
CDR3: CASSVGSYYEQYF
DNA: TGTGCCAGCAGCGTAGGCAGTTACTACGAGCAGTACTTC

J: TRBJ1-2
size: NA
V: TRBV15
D: NA
CDR3: CATRVPRGGYTF
DNA: TGTGCCACCAGAGTCCCGCGAGGAGGCTACACCTTC

J: TRBJ1-6
size: NA
V: TRBV6-5
D: TRBD1
CDR3: CASSYSTGVNSPLHF
DNA: TGTGCCAGCAGTTACTCTACAGGGGTCAATTCACCCCTCCACTTT

J: TRBJ2-7
size: few
V: TRBV10-3
D: NA
CDR3: CATQGNYEQYF
DNA: TGTGCCACCCAGGGGAACTACGAGCAGTACTTC

J: TRBJ2-1
size: NA
V: TRBV5-1
D: NA
CDR3: CASSRSRFEDNEQFF
DNA: TGCGCCAGCAGCCGGAGTCGTTTCGAGGACAATGAGCAGTTCTTC

J: TRBJ2-7
size: NA
V: TRBV19
D: NA
CDR3: CASSIRIGRAGNYEQYF
DNA: TGTGCCAGTAGTATAAGGATCGGCAGGGCAGGAAACTACGAGCAGTACTTC